The 5 T cell receptor beta chains in this list originate from one sample, sequenced in a study of CD8+CD57+ T cells in acquired aplastic anemia. Genomic DNA provided the template from which TCR beta VDJ and CDR3 profiles were obtained. TCRdb re-called the reads with MiXCR, one entry per CDR3 protein. Among 400,000 to 450,000 distinct CDR3 sequences listed, 65% to 80% were seen once. Sequencing used sorted CD4+, CD8+, or CD8+CD57+ T cells (not recorded which) from PBMCs. These receptors all stem from a human donor in good health, serving as a control.

Remarks on this clonotype: A much bigger clone sits one base away, suggesting this may be a read error. This CDR3 is CASSFSRTGKGDTQYF. In DNA, the CDR3 is TGTGCCAGCAGCTTCTCTAGGACAGGGAAAGGAGATACGCAGTATTTT. V and J are TRBV7-3 and TRBJ2-3, with 8 bases aligning to TRBD1. Looked up from germline, CDR1 is SGHTA and CDR2 is FQGTGA. This CDR3 spans 16 amino acids. V dropped 3 bases and J dropped 5; count of bases not matched to a gene: 10.

A word on this clonotype: A much bigger clone sits one base away, suggesting this may be a read error. The gene calls are TRBV5-6 and TRBJ1-1; possible D gene TRBD1, 6 bases. The germline gives CDR1 SGHDT, CDR2 YYEEEE. This CDR3 region has 14 residues. V dropped 3 bases and J dropped 5 bases, with 14 bases sitting between them. Written as DNA, the CDR3 is TGTGCCAGCAGCTCCTTCGACAGGTGGACTGAAGCTTTCTTT. Its translation: CASSSFDRWTEAFF. Filled out from reference TRBV5-6 and TRBJ1-1, the complete variable domain reads DAGVTQSPTHLIKTRGQQVTLRCSPKSGHDTVSWYQQALGQGPQFIFQYYEEEERQRGNFPDRFSGHQFPNYSSELNVNALLLGDSALYLCASSSFDRWTEAFFGQGTRLTVV.

The chain joins TRBV20-1 to TRBJ2-2, with 9 bases lining up with TRBD1. V trimming: 5 bases; J trimming: 3 bases; junction bases outside the gene matches: 10. CDR3 size: 16 residues. The germline CDR1 and CDR2 sequences are DFQATT and SNEGSKA (reference sequence). The CDR3 region has the DNA TGCAGTGCTTACGGACAGGGGCCACTAGACACCGGGGAGCTGTTTTTT. It yields the protein CSAYGQGPLDTGELFF.

A word on this clonotype: Sequence at one end of the junction differs from germline and may be a read error. The CDR3 protein is CASSPRRAGDTEDYF. The CDR3 DNA follows: TGTGCCAGCAGTCCCCGGCGGGCAGGGGACACTGAAGATTACTTT. The rearrangement joins TRBV25-1 to TRBJ1-1; D is possibly TRBD1 (6 bases). This CDR3 is built from 15 residues. In germline, CDR1 is MGHDK, CDR2 SYGVNS.

The CDR3 region has the DNA TGTGCCAGCAAGGACCTATTTGGCAGCCGACTCCACTTT. Protein: CASKDLFGSRLHF. J is TRBJ1-6 and V is TRBV6-4; D not resolved. CDR3 length: 13 residues. Germline V gene sequence: CDR1 MRHNA, CDR2 SNTAGT. Trimming left V 7 bases short and J 16 bases short, with 20 bases between.